This entry describes one T cell receptor (beta chain). What it binds is unknown. CDR3 length: 16 amino acids. V was clipped by 4 bases and J by 0 bases; unmatched bases: 7. Germline loops: CDR1 LGHNA, CDR2 YSLEER. A second PCR, run for about 6 to 12 cycles, used a sample-barcoded 5' primer plus a J-beta primer mix. Tags on each cDNA molecule came from a template-switch adaptor with 12 random nucleotides. TCRdb analysed the 5' RACE reads with MiXCR anew, one entry per CDR3 protein. The sample contains approximately 820,000 distinct CDR3 sequences, under 45% of which appear only once. This sample was included in a study of blood T cells in healthy people across ages. Study outcomes and limitations: Naive CD4+ cell counts and diversity both ran higher in long-lived than in aged donors. The recorded TCR beta diversity per million T cells decreased in a roughly linear manner with age.

The chain joins TRBV4-3 to TRBJ2-3, with 7 bases aligning to TRBD1. Sequencing was carried out using blood. The source is a man in his sixties in good health. The CDR3 protein is CASSRRNRGSTDTQYF. The CDR3 DNA is TGCGCCAGCAGCCGCCGAAACAGGGGAAGCACAGATACGCAGTATTTT.